This is a list of T cell receptor beta chains from one sample in a study of T cell responses to AZD1222 COVID-19 vaccine. TCRdb's table, derived via immunoSEQ multiplex PCR, lists solely in-frame clones and lacks some. This table has under 200,000 clones, 92% appearing once. The sequences come from peripheral blood, collected on day 0 of MenACWY control vaccination. Every receptor here comes from an adult in good health. Each CDR3 is given with its conserved first and last residue. D genes are given only for firm matches. Some rows mark clone size as missing; the rest say once, few, many or name a class of expanded clone.

>TRBV7-2|TRBD1|TRBJ2-7|.
TGTGCCAGCAGCCCAGACAGGGTTGAGCAGTACTTC
CASSPDRVEQYF
>TRBV5-4|.|TRBJ2-6|.
TGTGCCAGCAGCTTGGTAGGACTATCCTTGGGTGGGGCCAACGTCCTGACTTTC
CASSLVGLSLGGANVLTF
>TRBV11-2|TRBD2|TRBJ2-3|.
TGTGCCAGCAGCTTCCGAATGGGACTAGCGGGACACACAGATACGCAGTATTTT
CASSFRMGLAGHTDTQYF
>TRBV18|.|TRBJ1-1|.
TGTGCCAGCTCACCGATCGACCTGAACACTGAAGCTTTCTTT
CASSPIDLNTEAFF
>TRBV7-8|.|TRBJ1-1|.
TGTGCCAGCAGCGGGGGGGTCGACACTGAAGCTTTCTTT
CASSGGVDTEAFF
>TRBV20-1|.|TRBJ2-7|.
TGCAGTGCTAGTCCCCCGTCGCAGAGCTACGAGCAGTACTTC
CSASPPSQSYEQYF
>TRBV19|.|TRBJ1-3|few
TGTGCCAGTAGTATCCAGTGGGGCGGAGGAAACACCATATATTTT
CASSIQWGGGNTIYF
>TRBV6-5|TRBD1|TRBJ1-5|.
TGTGCCAGCAGTTCCCTGGACAGGGGGCGAGCTTCTGTCCAGCATTTT
CASSSLDRGRASVQHF
>TRBV28|TRBD1|TRBJ1-2|once
TGTGCCAGTTCGGCCGGGACAGGGCCCTATGGCTACACCTTC
CASSAGTGPYGYTF
>TRBV2|TRBD1|TRBJ1-5|.
TGTGCCAGTTCGGGACAGGGAGGTAATCAGCCCCAGCATTTT
CASSGQGGNQPQHF
>TRBV25-1|TRBD1|TRBJ2-5|once
TGTGCCAGCAGTGGAGGGACAGGGTTCGAGACCCAGTACTTC
CASSGGTGFETQYF
>TRBV2|.|TRBJ1-6|.
TGTGCCAGCAGTGCTGCCGATAATTCACCCCTCCACTTT
CASSAADNSPLHF
>TRBV19|.|TRBJ2-1|.
TGTGCCAGTAGGCCGGTACACCCGGAACGTGACAATGAGCAGTTCTTC
CASRPVHPERDNEQFF
>TRBV24-1|.|TRBJ2-3|.
TGTGCCACCAGTGATCAGGGGTCGGCTAGCACAGATACGCAGTATTTT
CATSDQGSASTDTQYF
>TRBV24-1|.|TRBJ1-1|.
TGTGCCACCAGTGGAGGTCGAGGGAGGACTGAAGCTTTCTTT
CATSGGRGRTEAFF
>TRBV2|.|TRBJ1-2|.
TGTGCCAGCACGGAGCCTTTTAACTATGGCTACACCTTC
CASTEPFNYGYTF
>TRBV9|TRBD1|TRBJ1-5|.
TGTGCCAGCAGCGTAGGGACAGGGGCTCAGCCCCAGCATTTT
CASSVGTGAQPQHF
>TRBV12-3/TRBV12-4|TRBD1|TRBJ1-2|.
TGTGCCACAGAAGGGACAGGCTACGGCTACACCTTC
CATEGTGYGYTF
>TRBV3-1/TRBV3-2|.|TRBJ2-3|once
TGTGCCAGCAGCCAAGCCGGAGCAGGGGTAAATACGCAGTATTTT
CASSQAGAGVNTQYF
>TRBV29-1|.|TRBJ2-5|.
TGCAGCGTTGAAGCCTTGGACTGGAGGGCCCAGTACTTC
CSVEALDWRAQYF
>TRBV28|.|TRBJ2-3|.
TGTGCCAGCAGTTTGCTGTCGGCCGCCTCCACAGATACGCAGTATTTT
CASSLLSAASTDTQYF
>TRBV19|TRBD1|TRBJ1-4|once
TGTGCCAGTAGTTTGACAGGGGTACAAAAACTGTTTTTT
CASSLTGVQKLFF
>TRBV12-3/TRBV12-4|.|TRBJ2-3|.
TGTGCCACCCAGGCCCTAAACACAGATACGCAGTATTTT
CATQALNTDTQYF
>TRBV19|TRBD1|TRBJ1-5|.
TGTGCCAGTAGTACGGGACAGGGGGCCCCTCAGCCCCAGCATTTT
CASSTGQGAPQPQHF
>TRBV7-8|TRBD2|TRBJ2-1|.
TGTGCCAGCAGCTTTCCTAGCGGGTCCCAAAGCTCCTACAATGAGCAGTTCTTC
CASSFPSGSQSSYNEQFF
>TRBV11-2|.|TRBJ1-1|.
TGTGCCAGCAGCCCAGTCCTAGGGCAAACTGAAGCTTTCTTT
CASSPVLGQTEAFF
>TRBV5-1|.|TRBJ1-1|.
TGCGCCAGCGCTCTCCGAGGGGCCGACACTGAAGCTTTCTTT
CASALRGADTEAFF
>TRBV27|.|TRBJ2-1|.
TGTGCCAGCAAGACCCGTCCCACCTACAATGAGCAGTTCTTC
CASKTRPTYNEQFF
>TRBV7-3|.|TRBJ1-1|.
TGTGCCAGCAGCTTAAAACCAGGTATGGAGGAAGCTTTCTTT
CASSLKPGMEEAFF
>TRBV30|.|TRBJ1-3|once
TGTGCCTGGAGTCCCGGGACCGCAGGAAACACCATATATTTT
CAWSPGTAGNTIYF
>TRBV21-1|.|TRBJ1-6|.
TGTGCCAGCCCCAAGGGGGGGCCCTATAATTCACCCCTCCACTTT
CASPKGGPYNSPLHF
>TRBV14|TRBD2|TRBJ2-4|.
TGTGCCAGCAGCCAGAGAACCCGACTAGCGGGGAGGGACATTCAGTACTTC
CASSQRTRLAGRDIQYF
>TRBV3-1/TRBV3-2|.|TRBJ1-6|once
TGTGCCAGCAGCCAGTCCGGGACGGCCGTGTCACCCCTCCACTTT
CASSQSGTAVSPLHF
>TRBV11-2|TRBD1|TRBJ2-7|.
TGTGCCAGCAGTGCCGGGACAGGAATCTACGAGCAGTACTTC
CASSAGTGIYEQYF
>TRBV6-5|.|TRBJ1-2|once
TGTGCCAGCCACGGGGAGGCGGAAGCTAACTATGGCTACACCTTC
CASHGEAEANYGYTF
>TRBV12-3/TRBV12-4|.|TRBJ2-1|once
TGTGCCAGCAGTTTGGCCAATGAGCAGTTCTTC
CASSLANEQFF
>TRBV5-1|.|TRBJ1-3|.
TGCGCCAGCAGCTTGGGGCGGTCAGAGAGACGCATCTCCTCTGGAAACACCATATATTTT
CASSLGRSERRISSGNTIYF
>TRBV5-4|.|TRBJ1-6|once
TGTGCCAGCAGCTTCGACAGCCTTTATAATTCACCCCTCCACTTT
CASSFDSLYNSPLHF
>TRBV2|TRBD1|TRBJ1-1|few
TGTGCCAGCATTCAGGGACAGATGAACACTGAAGCTTTCTTT
CASIQGQMNTEAFF
>TRBV5-1|.|TRBJ1-1|.
TGCGCCAGCAGGTTTGGACGGGCGAACACTGAAGCTTTCTTT
CASRFGRANTEAFF
>TRBV4-2|.|TRBJ2-5|.
TGTGCCAGCAGCCCCGGACTTATTCAAGAGACCCAGTACTTC
CASSPGLIQETQYF
>TRBV18|TRBD2|TRBJ2-1|.
TGTGCCAGCTCACCACCCTATCGACTAGCGGGTTTCGATGAGCAGTTCTTC
CASSPPYRLAGFDEQFF
>TRBV9|.|TRBJ1-2|.
TGTGCCAGCAGCGTAAAAGCGAACTATGGCTACACCTTC
CASSVKANYGYTF
>TRBV4-3|.|TRBJ2-7|.
TGCGCCAGCAGCTGGAGCGGGCCCGGGGTCTCCTACGAGCAGTACTTC
CASSWSGPGVSYEQYF
>TRBV19|.|TRBJ1-4|.
TGTGCCAGTAGTATCCCGGGGCGAAAACTGTTTTTT
CASSIPGRKLFF
>TRBV5-1|.|TRBJ2-7|.
TGCGCCAGCAGCCCCAGAAAGGATGGCGAGCAGTACTTC
CASSPRKDGEQYF
>TRBV2|.|TRBJ1-1|.
TGTGCCAGCCCTGGGGGGCGGACTGAAGCTTTCTTT
CASPGGRTEAFF
>TRBV7-6|TRBD1|TRBJ1-1|once
TGTGCCAGCAGCTCAGGACAGGGGCTAAAGGGTACTGAAGCTTTCTTT
CASSSGQGLKGTEAFF
>TRBV11-2|TRBD1|TRBJ1-1|.
TGTGCCAGCAGCTCCGCGACAGGGAGCCCTGAAGCTTTCTTT
CASSSATGSPEAFF
>TRBV7-2|.|TRBJ1-1|.
TGTGCCAGCGGGTCCCACAGGGACACTGAAGCTTTCTTT
CASGSHRDTEAFF